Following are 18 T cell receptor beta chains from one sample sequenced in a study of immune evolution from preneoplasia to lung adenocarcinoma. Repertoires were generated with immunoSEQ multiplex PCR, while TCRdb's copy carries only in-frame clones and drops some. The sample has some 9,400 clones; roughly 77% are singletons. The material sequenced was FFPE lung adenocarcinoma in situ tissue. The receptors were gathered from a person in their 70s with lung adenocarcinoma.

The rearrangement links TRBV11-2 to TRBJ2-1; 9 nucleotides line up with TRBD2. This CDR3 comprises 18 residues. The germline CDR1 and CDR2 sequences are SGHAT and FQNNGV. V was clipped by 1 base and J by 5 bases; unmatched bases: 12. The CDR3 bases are TGTGCCAGCAGCTTAGGGCCCTATAGCGGGAGAGTCCACAATGAGCAGTTCTTC. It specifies CASSLGPYSGRVHNEQFF.

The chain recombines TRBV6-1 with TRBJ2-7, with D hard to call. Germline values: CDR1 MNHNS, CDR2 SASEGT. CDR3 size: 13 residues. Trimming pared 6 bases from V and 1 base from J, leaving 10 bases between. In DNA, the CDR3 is TGTGCCAGCAGGGGCCAAAATTCCTACGAGCAGTACTTC. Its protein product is CASRGQNSYEQYF.

CDR3 in DNA: TGTGCCAGCAGCCTCGGACTGGATAACACTGAAGCTTTCTTT. Its protein product is CASSLGLDNTEAFF. The rearrangement uses TRBV5-5 and TRBJ1-1; D not certain. Germline CDR1 SGHKS, CDR2 YYEKEE (reference sequence). CDR3 length: 14 residues. Trimming took 4 bases from V and 2 from J, leaving 12 bases between them.

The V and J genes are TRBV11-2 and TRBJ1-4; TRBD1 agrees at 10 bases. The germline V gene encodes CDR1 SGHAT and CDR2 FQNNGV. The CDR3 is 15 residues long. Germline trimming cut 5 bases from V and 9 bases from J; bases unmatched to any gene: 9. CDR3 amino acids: CASSQTGTGVKKLFF. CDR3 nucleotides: TGTGCCAGCAGCCAAACCGGGACAGGGGTTAAAAAACTGTTTTTT. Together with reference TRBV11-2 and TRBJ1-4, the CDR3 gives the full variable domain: EAGVAQSPRYKIIEKRQSVAFWCNPISGHATLYWYQQILGQGPKLLIQFQNNGVVDDSQLPKDRFSAERLKGVDSTLKIQPAKLEDSAVYLCASSQTGTGVKKLFFGSGTQLSVL.

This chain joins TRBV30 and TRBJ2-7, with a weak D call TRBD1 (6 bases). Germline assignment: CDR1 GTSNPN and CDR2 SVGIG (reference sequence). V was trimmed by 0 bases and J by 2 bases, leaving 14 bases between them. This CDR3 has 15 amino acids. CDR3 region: CAWSVRPDRAYEQYF. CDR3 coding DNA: TGTGCCTGGAGTGTACGGCCGGACAGAGCCTACGAGCAGTACTTC.

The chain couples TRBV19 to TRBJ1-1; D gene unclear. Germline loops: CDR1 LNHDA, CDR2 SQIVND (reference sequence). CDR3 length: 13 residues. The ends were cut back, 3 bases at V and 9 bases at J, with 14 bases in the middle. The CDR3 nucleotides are TGTGCCAGTAGTATCGAACAAGGTAGTCAAGCTTTCTTT. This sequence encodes CASSIEQGSQAFF.

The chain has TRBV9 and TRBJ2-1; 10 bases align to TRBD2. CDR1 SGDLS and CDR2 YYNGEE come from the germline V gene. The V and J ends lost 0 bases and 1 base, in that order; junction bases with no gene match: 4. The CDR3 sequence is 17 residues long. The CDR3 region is CASSVGGLAASYNEQFF. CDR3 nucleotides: TGTGCCAGCAGCGTAGGAGGACTAGCGGCGTCCTACAATGAGCAGTTCTTC.

In DNA form, the CDR3 reads TGTGCCAGCAGTTTAGACAGGGCCCCGGGGGAGACCCAGTACTTC. It codes for CASSLDRAPGETQYF. The gene calls are TRBV28 and TRBJ2-5; TRBD1 matches at 7 bases. Germline lookup yields CDR1 MDHEN and CDR2 SYDVKM. The CDR3 length is 15 residues. Trimming removed 2 bases from V and 5 bases from J; junction bases left unmatched: 8.

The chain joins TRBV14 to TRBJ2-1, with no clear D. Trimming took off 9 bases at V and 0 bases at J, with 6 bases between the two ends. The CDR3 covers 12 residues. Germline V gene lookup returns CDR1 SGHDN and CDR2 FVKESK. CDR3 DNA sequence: TGTGCCAGAATGGACTCCTACAATGAGCAGTTCTTC. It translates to CARMDSYNEQFF.

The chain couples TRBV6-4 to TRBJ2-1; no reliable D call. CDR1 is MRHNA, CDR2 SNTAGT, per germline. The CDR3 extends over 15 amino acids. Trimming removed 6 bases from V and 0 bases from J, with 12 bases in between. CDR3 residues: CASRDRYSSYNEQFF. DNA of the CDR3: TGTGCCAGCAGAGACCGCTACAGCTCCTACAATGAGCAGTTCTTC.

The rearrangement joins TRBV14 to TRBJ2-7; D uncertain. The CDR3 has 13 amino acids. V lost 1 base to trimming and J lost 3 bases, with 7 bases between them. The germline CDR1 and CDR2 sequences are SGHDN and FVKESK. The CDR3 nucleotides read TGTGCCAGCAGCCAAGTGGGCGGCTACGAGCAGTACTTC. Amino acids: CASSQVGGYEQYF.

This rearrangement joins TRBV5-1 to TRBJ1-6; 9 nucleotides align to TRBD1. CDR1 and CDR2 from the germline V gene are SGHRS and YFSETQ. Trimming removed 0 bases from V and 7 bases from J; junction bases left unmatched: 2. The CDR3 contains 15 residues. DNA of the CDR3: TGCGCCAGCAGCTTGGGGGACAGGGAGAATTCACCCCTCCACTTT. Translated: CASSLGDRENSPLHF.

The CDR3: CASSPMDRSSGNTIYF. DNA of the CDR3: TGTGCCAGCAGCCCGATGGACAGGAGCTCTGGAAACACCATATATTTT. The chain employs TRBV5-6 and TRBJ1-3; 7 bases map to TRBD1. The CDR3 length is 16 residues. V lost 4 bases to trimming and J lost 0 bases; unmatched junction nucleotides: 7. Germline-derived CDR1 and CDR2 are SGHDT and YYEEEE.

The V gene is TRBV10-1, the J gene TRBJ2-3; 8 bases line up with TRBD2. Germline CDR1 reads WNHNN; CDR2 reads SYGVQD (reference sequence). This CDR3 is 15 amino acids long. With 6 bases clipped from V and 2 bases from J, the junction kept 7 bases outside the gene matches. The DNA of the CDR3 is TGCGCCAGCAGCATGATAGCGGGAAACACAGATACGCAGTATTTT. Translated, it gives CASSMIAGNTDTQYF.

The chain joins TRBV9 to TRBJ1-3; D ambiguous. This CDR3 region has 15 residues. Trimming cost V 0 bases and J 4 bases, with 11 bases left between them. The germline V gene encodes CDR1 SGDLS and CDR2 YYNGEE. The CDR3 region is CASSVAADSGNTIYF. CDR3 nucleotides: TGTGCCAGCAGCGTAGCGGCAGATTCAGGAAACACCATATATTTT. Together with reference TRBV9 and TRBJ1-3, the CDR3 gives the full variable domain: DSGVTQTPKHLITATGQRVTLRCSPRSGDLSVYWYQQSLDQGLQFLIQYYNGEERAKGNILERFSAQQFPDLHSELNLSSLELGDSALYFCASSVAADSGNTIYFGEGSWLTVV.

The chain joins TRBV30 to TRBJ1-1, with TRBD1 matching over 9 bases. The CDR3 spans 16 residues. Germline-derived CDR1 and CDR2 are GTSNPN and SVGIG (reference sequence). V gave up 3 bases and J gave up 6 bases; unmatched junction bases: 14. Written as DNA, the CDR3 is TGTGCCTGGAGGTCCCGGGACAGGGTACGAGCCCCTGAAGCTTTCTTT. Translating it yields CAWRSRDRVRAPEAFF.

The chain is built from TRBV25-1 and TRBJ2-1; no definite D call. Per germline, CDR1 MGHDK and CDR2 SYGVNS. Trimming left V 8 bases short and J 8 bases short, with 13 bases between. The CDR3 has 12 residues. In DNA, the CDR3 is TGTGCCAGCGCCCCCCACGGCCATGAGCAGTTCTTC. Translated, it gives CASAPHGHEQFF.

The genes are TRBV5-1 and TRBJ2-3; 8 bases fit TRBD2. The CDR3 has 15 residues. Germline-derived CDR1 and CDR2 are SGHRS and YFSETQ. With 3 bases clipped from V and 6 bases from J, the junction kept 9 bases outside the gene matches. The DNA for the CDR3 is TGCGCCAGCAGCTCGACAGGCGGGGGGACGGATACGCAGTATTTT. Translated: CASSSTGGGTDTQYF.